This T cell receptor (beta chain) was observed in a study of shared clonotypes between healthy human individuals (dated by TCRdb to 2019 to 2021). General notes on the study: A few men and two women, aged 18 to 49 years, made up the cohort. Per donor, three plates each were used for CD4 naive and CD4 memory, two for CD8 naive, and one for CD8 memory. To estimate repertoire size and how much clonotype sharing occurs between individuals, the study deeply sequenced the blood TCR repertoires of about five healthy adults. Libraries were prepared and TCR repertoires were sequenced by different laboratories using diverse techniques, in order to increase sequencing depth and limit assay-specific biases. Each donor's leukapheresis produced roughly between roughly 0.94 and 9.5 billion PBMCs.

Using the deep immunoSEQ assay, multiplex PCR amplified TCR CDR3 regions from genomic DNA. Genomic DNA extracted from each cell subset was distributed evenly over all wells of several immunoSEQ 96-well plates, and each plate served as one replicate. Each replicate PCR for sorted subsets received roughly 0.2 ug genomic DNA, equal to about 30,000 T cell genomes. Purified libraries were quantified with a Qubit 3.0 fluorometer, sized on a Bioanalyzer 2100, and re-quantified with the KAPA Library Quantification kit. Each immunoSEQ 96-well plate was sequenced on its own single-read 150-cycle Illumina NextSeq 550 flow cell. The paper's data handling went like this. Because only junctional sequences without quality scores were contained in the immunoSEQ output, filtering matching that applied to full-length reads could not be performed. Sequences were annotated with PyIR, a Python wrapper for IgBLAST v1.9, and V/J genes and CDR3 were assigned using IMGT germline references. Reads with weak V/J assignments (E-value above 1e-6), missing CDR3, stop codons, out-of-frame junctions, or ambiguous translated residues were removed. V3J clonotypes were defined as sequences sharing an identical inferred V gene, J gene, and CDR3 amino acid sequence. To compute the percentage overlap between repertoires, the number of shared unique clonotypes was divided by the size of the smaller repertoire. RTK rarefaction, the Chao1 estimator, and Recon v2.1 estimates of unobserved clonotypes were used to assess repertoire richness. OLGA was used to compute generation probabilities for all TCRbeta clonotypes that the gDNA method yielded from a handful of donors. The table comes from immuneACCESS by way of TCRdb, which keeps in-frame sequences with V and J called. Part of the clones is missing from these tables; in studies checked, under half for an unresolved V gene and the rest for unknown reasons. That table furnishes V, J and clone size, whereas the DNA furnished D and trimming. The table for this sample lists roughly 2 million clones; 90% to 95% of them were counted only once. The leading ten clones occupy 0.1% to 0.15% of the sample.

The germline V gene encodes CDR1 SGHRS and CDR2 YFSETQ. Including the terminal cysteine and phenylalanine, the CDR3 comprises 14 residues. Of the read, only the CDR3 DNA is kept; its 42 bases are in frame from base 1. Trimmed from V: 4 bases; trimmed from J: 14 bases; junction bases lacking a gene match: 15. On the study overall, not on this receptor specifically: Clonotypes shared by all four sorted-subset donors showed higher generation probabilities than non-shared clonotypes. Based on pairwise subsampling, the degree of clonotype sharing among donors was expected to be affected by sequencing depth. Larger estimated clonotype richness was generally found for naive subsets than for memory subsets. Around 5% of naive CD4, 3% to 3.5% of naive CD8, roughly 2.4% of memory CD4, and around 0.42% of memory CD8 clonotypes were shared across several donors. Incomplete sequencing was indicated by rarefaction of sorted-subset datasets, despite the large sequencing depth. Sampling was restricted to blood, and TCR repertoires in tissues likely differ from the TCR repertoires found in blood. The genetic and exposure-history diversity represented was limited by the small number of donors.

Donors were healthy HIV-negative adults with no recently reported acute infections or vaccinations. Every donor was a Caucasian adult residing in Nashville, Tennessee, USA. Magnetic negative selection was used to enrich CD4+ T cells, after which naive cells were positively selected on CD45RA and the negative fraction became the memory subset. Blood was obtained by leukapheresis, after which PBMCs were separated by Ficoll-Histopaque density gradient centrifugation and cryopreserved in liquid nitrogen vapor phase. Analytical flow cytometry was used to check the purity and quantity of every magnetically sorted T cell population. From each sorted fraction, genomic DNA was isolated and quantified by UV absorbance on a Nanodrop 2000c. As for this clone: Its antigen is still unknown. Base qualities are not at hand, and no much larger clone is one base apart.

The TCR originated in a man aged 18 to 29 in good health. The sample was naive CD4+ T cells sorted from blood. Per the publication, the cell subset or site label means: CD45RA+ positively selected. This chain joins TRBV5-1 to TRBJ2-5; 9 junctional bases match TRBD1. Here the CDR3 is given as CASSTEGNRGRLYF. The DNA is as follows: TGCGCCAGCAGCACGGAGGGAAACAGGGGGCGGTTATACTTC. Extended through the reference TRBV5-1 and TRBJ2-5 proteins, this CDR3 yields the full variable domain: KAGVTQTPRYLIKTRGQQVTLSCSPISGHRSVSWYQQTPGQGLQFLFEYFSETQRNKGNFPGRFSGRQFSNSRSEMNVSTLELGDSALYLCASSTEGNRGRLYFGPGTRLLVL.